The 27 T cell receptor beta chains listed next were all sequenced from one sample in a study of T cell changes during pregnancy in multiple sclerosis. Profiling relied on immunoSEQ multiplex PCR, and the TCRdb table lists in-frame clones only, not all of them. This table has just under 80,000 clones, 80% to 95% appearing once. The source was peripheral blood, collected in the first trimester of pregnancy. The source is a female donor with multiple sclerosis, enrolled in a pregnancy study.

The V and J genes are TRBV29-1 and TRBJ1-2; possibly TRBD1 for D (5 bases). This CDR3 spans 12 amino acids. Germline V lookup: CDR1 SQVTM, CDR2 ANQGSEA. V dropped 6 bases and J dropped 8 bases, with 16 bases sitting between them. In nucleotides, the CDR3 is TGCAGCGTCGGTAAGGGGTTTAGAGGCTACACCTTC. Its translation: CSVGKGFRGYTF.

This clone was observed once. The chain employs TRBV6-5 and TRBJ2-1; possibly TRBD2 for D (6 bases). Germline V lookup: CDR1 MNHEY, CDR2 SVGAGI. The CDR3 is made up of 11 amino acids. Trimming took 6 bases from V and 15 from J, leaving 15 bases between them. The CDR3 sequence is CASSRPGLWFF. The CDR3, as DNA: TGTGCCAGCAGCCGACCGGGACTTTGGTTCTTC.

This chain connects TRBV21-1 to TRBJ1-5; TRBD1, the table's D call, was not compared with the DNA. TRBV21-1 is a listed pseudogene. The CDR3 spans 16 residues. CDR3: CASSKEEQPCRQPQHF. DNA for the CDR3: TGTGCCAGCAGCAAAGAGGAACAGCCTTGCAGGCAGCCCCAGCATTTT.

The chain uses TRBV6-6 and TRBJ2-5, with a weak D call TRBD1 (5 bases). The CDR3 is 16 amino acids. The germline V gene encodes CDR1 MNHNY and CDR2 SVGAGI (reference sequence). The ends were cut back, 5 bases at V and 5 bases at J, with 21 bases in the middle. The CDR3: CASSLNGRASRETQYF. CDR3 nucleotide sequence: TGTGCCAGCAGTCTTAATGGCAGGGCATCGAGGGAGACCCAGTACTTC.

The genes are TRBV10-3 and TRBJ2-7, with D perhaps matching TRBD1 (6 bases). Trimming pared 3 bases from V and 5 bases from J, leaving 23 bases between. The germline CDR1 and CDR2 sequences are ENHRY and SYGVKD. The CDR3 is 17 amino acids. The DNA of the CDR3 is TGTGCCATCAGTGAACGGACAGTCCTCTTGGATCTTCACGAGCAGTACTTC. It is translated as CAISERTVLLDLHEQYF.

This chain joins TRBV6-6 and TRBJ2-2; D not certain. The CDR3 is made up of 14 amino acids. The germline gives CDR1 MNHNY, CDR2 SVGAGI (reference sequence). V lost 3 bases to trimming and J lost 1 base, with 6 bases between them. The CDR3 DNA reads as TGTGCCAGCAGTTATGGGCGGAACACCGGGGAGCTGTTTTTT. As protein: CASSYGRNTGELFF.

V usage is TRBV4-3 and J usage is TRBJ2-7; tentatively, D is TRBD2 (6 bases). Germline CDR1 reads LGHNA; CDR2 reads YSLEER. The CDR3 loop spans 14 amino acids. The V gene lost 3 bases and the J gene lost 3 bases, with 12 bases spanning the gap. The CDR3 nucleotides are TGCGCCAGCAGCCACGGGTTGGGGGGCTACGAGCAGTACTTC. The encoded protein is CASSHGLGGYEQYF.

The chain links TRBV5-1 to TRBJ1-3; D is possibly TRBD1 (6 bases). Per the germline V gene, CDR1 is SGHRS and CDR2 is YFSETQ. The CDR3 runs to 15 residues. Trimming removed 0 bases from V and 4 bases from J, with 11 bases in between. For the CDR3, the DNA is TGCGCCAGCAGCTTGGACACTGGGACAGGAAACACCATATATTTT. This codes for CASSLDTGTGNTIYF.

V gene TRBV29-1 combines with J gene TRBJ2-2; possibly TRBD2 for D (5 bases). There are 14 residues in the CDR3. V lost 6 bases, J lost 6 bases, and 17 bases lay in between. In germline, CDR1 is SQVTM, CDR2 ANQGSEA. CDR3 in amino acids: CSVKYPGLPGELFF. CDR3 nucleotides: TGCAGCGTAAAATATCCAGGACTGCCCGGGGAGCTGTTTTTT.

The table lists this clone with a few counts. CDR3 residues: CASSQRGSNYGYTF. The CDR3 nucleotides are TGTGCCAGCAGCCAACGGGGATCCAACTATGGCTACACCTTC. V gene TRBV14 combines with J gene TRBJ1-2, with D unresolved. Germline CDR1 SGHDN, CDR2 FVKESK. This CDR3 comprises 14 residues. The germline V and J ends were trimmed by 2 bases and 2 bases, with 9 bases remaining between them. The full variable domain, with the rest looked up from reference TRBV14 and TRBJ1-2, is EAGVTQFPSHSVIEKGQTVTLRCDPISGHDNLYWYRRVMGKEIKFLLHFVKESKQDESGMPNNRFLAERTGGTYSTLKVQPAELEDSGVYFCASSQRGSNYGYTFGSGTRLTVV.

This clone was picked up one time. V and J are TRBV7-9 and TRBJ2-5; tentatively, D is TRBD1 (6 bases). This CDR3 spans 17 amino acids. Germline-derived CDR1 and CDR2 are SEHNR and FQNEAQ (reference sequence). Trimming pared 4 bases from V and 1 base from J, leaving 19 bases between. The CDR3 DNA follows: TGTGCCAGCAGCTATCTAAAGAGCACAGGGAGCCAAGAGACCCAGTACTTC. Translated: CASSYLKSTGSQETQYF.

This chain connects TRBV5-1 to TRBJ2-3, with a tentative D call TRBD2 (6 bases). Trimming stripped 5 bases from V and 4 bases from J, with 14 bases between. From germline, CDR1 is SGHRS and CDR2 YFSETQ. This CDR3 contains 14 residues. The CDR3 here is CASRHAGLADTQYF. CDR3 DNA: TGCGCCAGCAGACACGCGGGGCTAGCAGATACGCAGTATTTT.

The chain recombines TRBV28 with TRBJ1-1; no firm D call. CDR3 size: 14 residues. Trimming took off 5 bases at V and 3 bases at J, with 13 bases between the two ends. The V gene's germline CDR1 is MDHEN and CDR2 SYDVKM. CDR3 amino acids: CASSGGLGYTEAFF. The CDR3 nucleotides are TGTGCCAGCAGTGGAGGGTTGGGATACACTGAAGCTTTCTTT.

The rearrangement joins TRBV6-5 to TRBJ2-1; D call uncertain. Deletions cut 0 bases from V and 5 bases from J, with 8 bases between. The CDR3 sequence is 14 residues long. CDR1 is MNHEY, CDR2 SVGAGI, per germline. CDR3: CASSYSAFNNEQFF. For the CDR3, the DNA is TGTGCCAGCAGTTACTCGGCTTTCAACAATGAGCAGTTCTTC.

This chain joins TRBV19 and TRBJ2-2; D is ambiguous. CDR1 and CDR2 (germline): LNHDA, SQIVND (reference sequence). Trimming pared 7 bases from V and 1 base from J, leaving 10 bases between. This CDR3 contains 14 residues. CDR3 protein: CASMLAWNTGELFF. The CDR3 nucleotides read TGTGCCAGTATGTTAGCCTGGAACACCGGGGAGCTGTTTTTT.

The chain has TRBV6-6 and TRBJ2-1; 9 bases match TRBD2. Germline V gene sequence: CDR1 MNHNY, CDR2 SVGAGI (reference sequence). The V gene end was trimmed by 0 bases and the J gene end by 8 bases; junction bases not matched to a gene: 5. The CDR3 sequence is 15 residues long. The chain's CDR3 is CASSYSRGGLDEQFF. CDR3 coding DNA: TGTGCCAGCAGTTACTCGCGGGGGGGCCTAGATGAGCAGTTCTTC.

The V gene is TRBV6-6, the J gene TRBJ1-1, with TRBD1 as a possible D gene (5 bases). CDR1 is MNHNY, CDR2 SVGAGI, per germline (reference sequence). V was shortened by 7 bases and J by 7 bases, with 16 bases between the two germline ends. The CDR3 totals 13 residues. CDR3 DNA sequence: TGTGCCAGCATAGGGGAGGCCTCTGTTGAAGCTTTCTTT. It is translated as CASIGEASVEAFF.

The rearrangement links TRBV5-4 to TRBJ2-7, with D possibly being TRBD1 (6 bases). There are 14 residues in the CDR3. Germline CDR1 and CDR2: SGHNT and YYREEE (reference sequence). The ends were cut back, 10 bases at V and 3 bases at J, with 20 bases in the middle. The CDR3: CAVGQLGRYYEQYF. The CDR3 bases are TGTGCCGTAGGACAGCTTGGACGGTACTACGAGCAGTACTTC.

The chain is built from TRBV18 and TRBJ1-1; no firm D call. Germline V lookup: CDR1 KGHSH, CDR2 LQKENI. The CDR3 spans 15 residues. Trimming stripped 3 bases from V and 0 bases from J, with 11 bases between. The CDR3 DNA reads TGTGCCAGCTCACCCTCGGGAGGGTTGAACACTGAAGCTTTCTTT. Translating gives CASSPSGGLNTEAFF.

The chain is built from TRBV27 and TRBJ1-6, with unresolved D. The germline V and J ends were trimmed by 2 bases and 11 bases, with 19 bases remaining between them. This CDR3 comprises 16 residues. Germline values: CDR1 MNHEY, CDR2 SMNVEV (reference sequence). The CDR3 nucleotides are TGTGCCAGCAGTTTAAAAGGACTCTCATATGGCGCACCCCTCCACTTT. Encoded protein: CASSLKGLSYGAPLHF.

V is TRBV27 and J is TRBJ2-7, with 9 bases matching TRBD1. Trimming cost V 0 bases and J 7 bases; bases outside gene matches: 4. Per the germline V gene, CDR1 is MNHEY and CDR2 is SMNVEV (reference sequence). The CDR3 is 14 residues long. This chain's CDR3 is CASSLSRTGEEQYF. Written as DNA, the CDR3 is TGTGCCAGCAGTTTATCCCGGACAGGGGAGGAGCAGTACTTC.

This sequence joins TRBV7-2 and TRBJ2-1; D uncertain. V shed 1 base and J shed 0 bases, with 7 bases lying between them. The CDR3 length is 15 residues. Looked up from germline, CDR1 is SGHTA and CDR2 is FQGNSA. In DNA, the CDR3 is TGTGCCAGCAGCTTAGTATATAGCTCCTACAATGAGCAGTTCTTC. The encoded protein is CASSLVYSSYNEQFF.

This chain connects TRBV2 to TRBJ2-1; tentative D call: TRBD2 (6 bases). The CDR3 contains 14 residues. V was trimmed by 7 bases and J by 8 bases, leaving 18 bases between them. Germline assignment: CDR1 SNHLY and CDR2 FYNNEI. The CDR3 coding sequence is TGTGCCAGCAATCCGGGCCGGGAGAGGGATGAGCAGTTCTTC. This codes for CASNPGRERDEQFF.

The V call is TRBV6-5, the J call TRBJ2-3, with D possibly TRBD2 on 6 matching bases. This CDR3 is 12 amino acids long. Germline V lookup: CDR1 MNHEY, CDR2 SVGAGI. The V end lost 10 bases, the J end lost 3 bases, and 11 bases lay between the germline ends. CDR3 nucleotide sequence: TGTGCCACTACGGGGGAAACAGATACGCAGTATTTT. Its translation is CATTGETDTQYF.

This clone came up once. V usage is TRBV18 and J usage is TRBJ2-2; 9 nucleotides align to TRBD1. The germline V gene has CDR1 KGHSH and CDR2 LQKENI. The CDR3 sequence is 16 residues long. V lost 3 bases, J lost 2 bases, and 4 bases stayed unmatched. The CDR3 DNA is TGTGCCAGCTCACCTCGACAGGGGGTAAACACCGGGGAGCTGTTTTTT. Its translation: CASSPRQGVNTGELFF.

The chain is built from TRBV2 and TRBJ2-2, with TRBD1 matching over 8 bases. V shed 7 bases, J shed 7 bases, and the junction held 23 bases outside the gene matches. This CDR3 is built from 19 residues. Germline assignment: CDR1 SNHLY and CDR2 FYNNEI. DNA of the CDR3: TGTGCCAGCACCCCAAGGAGAGGACAGGGAGTAGTTCGTGGCGGGGAGCTGTTTTTT. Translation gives CASTPRRGQGVVRGGELFF.

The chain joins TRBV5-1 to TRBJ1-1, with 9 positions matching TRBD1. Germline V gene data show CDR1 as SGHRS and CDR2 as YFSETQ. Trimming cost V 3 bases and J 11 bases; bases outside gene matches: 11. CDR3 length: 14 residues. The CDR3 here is CASSSLGQGQGAFF. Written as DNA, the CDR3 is TGCGCCAGCAGCTCCCTCGGACAGGGGCAAGGGGCTTTCTTT.